This T cell receptor beta chain was retrieved from a study of blood T cell repertoires in COVID-19. Background on the study: Samples taken during acute and convalescent COVID-19 were collected in the United States, Italy and Spain. The analysed material was cDNA or gDNA that came from T cells, B-cell-depleted T cells, or PBMCs.

As processed by the authors: Estimation of nucleated cell counts relied on the amplification of reference gene primers. Measured with immunoSEQ multiplex PCR; TCRdb has only the in-frame clones, and not every one. V and J calls and clone size follow that table, whereas D and trimming were derived from the DNA. The sample carries 120,000 or so clones, 65% to 85% recorded once. Germline V CDR1 and CDR2: SGHRS, YFSETQ. V lost 4 bases and J lost 3; bases outside the gene matches: 4. This CDR3 is 14 amino acids long. The clonotype was recovered from an elderly man with active or convalescent COVID-19. The chain links TRBV5-1 to TRBJ1-1, with 9 bases identical to TRBD1. The sample was peripheral blood. The CDR3 DNA reads as TGCGCCAGCAGCAAGGGACAGGGTGACACTGAAGCTTTCTTT. It specifies CASSKGQGDTEAFF.